Presented here are 6 T cell receptor beta chains from one specimen sequenced in a study of shared T cell receptors in the human thymus (dated by TCRdb to about 2021). The method was the immunoSEQ multiplex PCR assay. TCRdb took this table from immuneACCESS and kept in-frame rearrangements with V and J called. Such tables lack part of the clones; where checked against another copy, unresolved V genes explain under half of the gap, and the rest is unexplained. The sample table lists roughly 700,000 clones, around nine tenths of them with a count of one. Around 0.01% of the sample is held by the ten biggest clonotypes. The sample was also reused in another study, on human thymus T cells.

Sequencing was performed on thymocytes. The receptors originated from a boy under two years old with a congenital heart defect. Donor details come from another sample of the same person, matched by shared clones.

The CDR3 region is CASSPSTRLAGYEQYF. For the CDR3, the DNA is TGTGCCAGCAGCCCATCGACGAGACTAGCGGGCTACGAGCAGTACTTC. The J gene is TRBJ2-7, the V gene TRBV28; 10 bases fit TRBD2. The junction had 11 bases not matched to a gene; V was cut back by 6 bases and J by 3 bases. Germline lookup yields CDR1 MDHEN and CDR2 SYDVKM. This CDR3 comprises 16 residues.

This clone was recorded once. This chain joins TRBV14 and TRBJ1-2; 11 nucleotides line up with TRBD1. Germline loops: CDR1 SGHDN, CDR2 FVKESK. There are 13 residues in the CDR3. Trimming took 4 bases from V and 7 from J; bases not matched to a gene: 2. CDR3: CASSPGQGAGYTF. CDR3 sequence (DNA): TGTGCCAGCAGCCCAGGACAGGGGGCTGGCTACACCTTC.

This chain uses TRBV27 with TRBJ1-5; a possible D gene is TRBD1 (6 bases). The CDR3 is made up of 14 amino acids. The germline V gene has CDR1 MNHEY and CDR2 SMNVEV (reference sequence). Trimming left V 5 bases short and J 9 bases short, with 17 bases between. The CDR3 sequence: CASSQRQAVWPQHF. CDR3 in DNA: TGTGCCAGCAGTCAACGACAGGCGGTTTGGCCCCAGCATTTT.

CDR3 sequence: CASSQPYRGRLSGANVLTF. The CDR3 region has the DNA TGCGCCAGCAGCCAACCGTACAGGGGGCGCCTCTCTGGGGCCAACGTCCTGACTTTC. The chain uses TRBV4-3 and TRBJ2-6, with 9 bases lining up with TRBD1. CDR3 length equals 19 residues. V was clipped by 2 bases and J by 0 bases; unmatched bases: 8. Germline lookup yields CDR1 LGHNA and CDR2 YSLEER.

The chain combines TRBV11-2 with TRBJ2-7; 10 positions agree with TRBD1. The CDR3 runs to 13 residues. Looked up from germline, CDR1 is SGHAT and CDR2 is FQNNGV. Unmatched junction bases numbered 9, after V lost 9 bases and J lost 7 bases. The CDR3 sequence: CASEDRGTHEQYF. The DNA for the CDR3 is TGTGCCAGTGAGGACAGGGGGACGCATGAGCAGTACTTC. Using reference TRBV11-2 and TRBJ2-7 for the parts outside the CDR3, the full variable domain is EAGVAQSPRYKIIEKRQSVAFWCNPISGHATLYWYQQILGQGPKLLIQFQNNGVVDDSQLPKDRFSAERLKGVDSTLKIQPAKLEDSAVYLCASEDRGTHEQYFGPGTRLTVT.

The chain recombines TRBV4-1 with TRBJ1-5; D gene uncertain. Germline V gene lookup returns CDR1 MGHRA and CDR2 YSYEKL. Trimming cost V 0 bases and J 0 bases, with 9 bases left between them. The CDR3 extends over 16 amino acids. CDR3 amino acids: CASSQEERYSNQPQHF. CDR3 bases: TGCGCCAGCAGCCAAGAGGAGAGGTATAGCAATCAGCCCCAGCATTTT.